This entry lists 15 T cell receptor beta chains sequenced from one sample in a study of T cells in Graves' hyperthyroidism and ophthalmopathy. Amplification yielded TCR beta CDR3 regions, with RNA transcripts as the source. The HTBI primer set served for first-round RT-PCR of the TCR CDR3. TCRdb re-called the multiplex PCR reads through MiXCR, storing one row per CDR3 protein. The data show hundreds of thousands of distinct CDR3 sequences, roughly 14% seen once. Sample: blood. These TCRs come from a young woman with Graves' hyperthyroidism.

The chain couples TRBV6-2 or TRBV6-3 to TRBJ1-3; no firm D call. The V and J ends lost 11 bases and 0 bases respectively, with 17 bases between them. Germline values: CDR1 MNHEY, CDR2 SVGEGT. The CDR3 extends over 15 amino acids. The CDR3 sequence is CASRWGGTSGNTIYF. CDR3 nucleotides: TGTGCCTCACGATGGGGAGGAACCTCTGGAAACACCATATATTTT.

Remarks on this clonotype: With a much larger clone just one base away, this may be a read error. J is TRBJ1-1 and V is TRBV29-1; TRBD1 matches at 9 bases. The CDR3 is 12 residues long. Trimming cost V 7 bases and J 3 bases; bases outside gene matches: 3. The V gene's germline CDR1 is SQVTM and CDR2 ANQGSEA. The CDR3 DNA reads TGCAGCGACAGGGGGCCAGACACTGAAGCTTTCTTT. Translated: CSDRGPDTEAFF.

The genes are TRBV4-1 and TRBJ2-3; D possibly matches TRBD1 or TRBD2 (5 bases each). CDR1 and CDR2 (germline): MGHRA, YSYEKL. Trimming left V 5 bases short and J 3 bases short, with 18 bases between. CDR3 length: 16 residues. As DNA, the CDR3 is TGCGCCAGCAGCAATTCAGGGTGGGGGTCTACAGATACGCAGTATTTT. Its translation is CASSNSGWGSTDTQYF.

As regards this clonotype: A read error may explain this, as a much larger clone is one base away. The gene calls are TRBV11-2 and TRBJ1-4; TRBD1 might be the D (5 bases). The V gene lost 4 bases and the J gene lost 5 bases, with 14 bases spanning the gap. Germline lookup yields CDR1 SGHAT and CDR2 FQNNGV. This CDR3 has 15 residues. CDR3 region: CASSSPRGSNEKLFF. The DNA for the CDR3 is TGTGCCAGCAGCTCACCCCGGGGCTCGAATGAAAAACTGTTTTTT.

This clonotype was detected ten times or more. V and J are TRBV19 and TRBJ2-7; TRBD2 agrees at 8 bases. Looked up from germline, CDR1 is LNHDA and CDR2 is SQIVND (reference sequence). CDR3 length: 15 residues. Trimming at V came to 1 base and at J to 3 bases, leaving 5 bases not matched to a gene. CDR3 bases: TGTGCCAGTAGTATAGTTATTAGCGGGATCTACGAGCAGTACTTC. Translating it yields CASSIVISGIYEQYF.

This clonotype has at least ten counts. The chain is built from TRBV5-1 and TRBJ2-1, with TRBD2 matching 13 bases. Trimming took 4 bases from V and 6 from J; bases not matched to a gene: 10. The CDR3 contains 17 residues. Per germline, CDR1 SGHRS and CDR2 YFSETQ. The CDR3 bases are TGCGCCAGCAGCCCAGGGACTAGCGGGAAATTGTTCAATGAGCAGTTCTTC. Amino acid sequence: CASSPGTSGKLFNEQFF.

This clonotype was counted ten times or more. V gene TRBV24-1 combines with J gene TRBJ2-7, with a weak D call TRBD2 (5 bases). From germline, CDR1 is KGHDR and CDR2 SFDVKD. The length of the CDR3 is 13 residues. Trimming removed 9 bases from V and 7 bases from J, with 18 bases in between. The CDR3 reads CATEGWSTGEQYF. The DNA of the CDR3 is TGTGCCACCGAAGGGTGGTCTACGGGGGAGCAGTACTTC.

This clonotype was picked up a small number of times. The V gene is TRBV7-9, the J gene TRBJ1-1; no clear D gene. V was cut by 3 bases and J by 3 bases, with 11 bases left in between. Germline CDR1 is SEHNR and CDR2 is FQNEAQ (reference sequence). The CDR3 spans 14 residues. The CDR3 here is CASSFPFPDTEAFF. The CDR3 nucleotides are TGTGCCAGCAGCTTTCCATTCCCCGACACTGAAGCTTTCTTT.

This clonotype was recorded a few times. This chain joins TRBV28 and TRBJ2-4; D tentatively fits TRBD1 or TRBD2 (5 bases each). V lost 5 bases to trimming and J lost 0 bases, with 11 bases between them. The CDR3 is 15 amino acids. Germline V gene lookup returns CDR1 MDHEN and CDR2 SYDVKM. CDR3 residues: CASSAGGIAKNIQYF. Written as DNA, the CDR3 is TGTGCCAGCAGTGCTGGGGGTATAGCCAAAAACATTCAGTACTTC.

This clonotype was recorded at least ten times. The CDR3 DNA reads TGTGCCAGCAGAAAAGGGACAGGGGGCCTGAAGGCCTATGGCTACACCTTC. Translating it yields CASRKGTGGLKAYGYTF. The gene calls are TRBV6-1 and TRBJ1-2, with TRBD1 matching over 12 bases. The J segment lost 4 bases and the V segment lost 6 bases, leaving 12 bases of the junction unmatched. Germline V gives CDR1 MNHNS, CDR2 SASEGT. This CDR3 is built from 17 residues.

The chain is built from TRBV27 and TRBJ1-2; 8 bases align to TRBD1. Unmatched junction bases numbered 7, after V lost 2 bases and J lost 8 bases. The length of the CDR3 is 14 residues. The germline CDR1 and CDR2 sequences are MNHEY and SMNVEV (reference sequence). CDR3 in DNA: TGTGCCAGCAGTTTAGGGATGACAGGGGAAGGCTACACCTTC. Protein product: CASSLGMTGEGYTF.

Many counts were recorded for this clonotype. The chain joins TRBV9 to TRBJ1-1, with D possibly matching TRBD1 (6 bases). V lost 5 bases, J lost 2 bases, and 10 bases lay in between. This CDR3 has 13 amino acids. Germline CDR1 is SGDLS and CDR2 is YYNGEE. The CDR3 DNA sequence: TGTGCCAGCAGTCGGGACATAAACACTGAAGCTTTCTTT. Translated: CASSRDINTEAFF.

The sample holds a few counts of this clonotype. This rearrangement joins TRBV29-1 to TRBJ1-5; the D is unclear. The germline CDR1 and CDR2 sequences are SQVTM and ANQGSEA. This CDR3 region has 13 residues. Trimming shortened V by 4 bases and J by 3 bases, and 10 bases separated the two germline ends. This CDR3 is CSVVEQSNQPQHF. The CDR3 bases are TGCAGCGTTGTCGAGCAGTCCAATCAGCCCCAGCATTTT.

Many counts were recorded for this clonotype. V and J are TRBV7-3 and TRBJ2-5, with D perhaps TRBD2 (6 bases). Germline lookup yields CDR1 SGHTA and CDR2 FQGTGA. V lost 3 bases and J 2 bases, leaving 10 bases between the germline ends. The CDR3 has 14 amino acids. The CDR3 DNA is TGTGCCAGCAGCTTCCAGGGAGGACAAGAGACCCAGTACTTC. Translated, it gives CASSFQGGQETQYF. The full variable domain, with the rest looked up from reference TRBV7-3 and TRBJ2-5, is GAGVSQTPSNKVTEKGKYVELRCDPISGHTALYWYRQSLGQGPEFLIYFQGTGAADDSGLPNDRFFAVRPEGSVSTLKIQRTERGDSAVYLCASSFQGGQETQYFGPGTRLLVL.

This sequence joins TRBV6-5 and TRBJ2-2; D gene unclear. This CDR3 comprises 11 residues. V shed 2 bases and J shed 7 bases, with 2 bases lying between them. The V gene's germline CDR1 is MNHEY and CDR2 SVGAGI. The CDR3 spells CASSYGGELFF. The DNA of the CDR3 is TGTGCCAGCAGTTACGGCGGGGAGCTGTTTTTT.